This T cell receptor (beta chain) was profiled in a study of tumor-infiltrating lymphocytes in glioblastoma multiforme listed by TCRdb under 2017. As for the study more broadly: The study tested whether intratumoral genomic heterogeneity fosters TIL diversity by jointly investigating somatic mutations, TIL diversity and immune response activity.

TCRB libraries were built from RNA via three nested multiplex PCR rounds using a modified ARM-PCR protocol with multiple V-beta primers and a C-beta primer. Starting from around 0.51 ug of total RNA, TCRB-specific cDNA was synthesized using ProtoScript II Reverse Transcriptase and a C-beta primer. For the TCRB libraries, no unique molecular identifiers were described. In the third PCR, barcodes and adapters were added over roughly 23 cycles with Deep VentR (exo-) polymerase, after which 250-500 bp bands were gel purified. TCRB libraries were sequenced on an Illumina HiSeq 2500 with 250 bp paired-end reads. The authors processed their data as follows. Trimmomatic was used to clean reads, FLASH to merge reads, MiGEC to assign V, D and J segments, and VDJtools to perform the analysis. Repertoire diversity was quantified with the Shannon-Wiener diversity index calculated using VDJtools. Through fastp at Q25 and MiXCR, TCRdb rebuilt clones from the public reads, retaining in-frame beta chains. Duplicate CDR3 protein sequences are folded into a single record with the most common DNA and genes. For this entry, the V and J calls and clone size follow TCRdb and not the study's own pipeline. Recorded for this sample are approximately 13,000 distinct CDR3 sequences; approximately 70% of them occurred a single time. Of the sample, 29% is held by the ten largest clones.

The AllPrep DNA/RNA mini kit was used to purify genomic DNA and total RNA at the same time from each of the roughly ten tumor samples. OD 260/280 ratios above 1.9 and RNA integrity numbers above 6.5 were observed for all RNA. Trimming costs V 5 bases and J 0 bases, and their ends lie 11 bases apart. The CDR3 starts with the cysteine, ends with the phenylalanine, and has 14 residues. Solely the CDR3 DNA is kept, with 42 bases framed from the first base. For CDR1 and CDR2, the germline V gene (reference sequence) lists DFQATT and SNEGSKA. As to this clonotype: Its antigen is not yet known. No base quality information exists; no much larger clone differs at one position.

Summary of the overall study and its limitations: The authors noted that sorting T cells into functional subsets, which was not done in the study, would be a future improvement. Clone frequencies may be distorted by RNA-based TCR sequencing because unequal numbers of TCR transcripts are carried by T cells. Only one glioblastoma patient was included in the TCR and somatic mutation analysis, limiting generalizability.

The rearranged segments are TRBV20-1 and TRBJ2-1; no D gene call is confident. This clonotype was obtained from a male donor with glioblastoma. Material for sequencing was brain tumor tissue. The CDR3 in this case is CSAPARLSYNEQFF. The DNA sequence is as follows: TGCAGTGCTCCAGCCCGTCTCTCCTACAATGAGCAGTTCTTC.